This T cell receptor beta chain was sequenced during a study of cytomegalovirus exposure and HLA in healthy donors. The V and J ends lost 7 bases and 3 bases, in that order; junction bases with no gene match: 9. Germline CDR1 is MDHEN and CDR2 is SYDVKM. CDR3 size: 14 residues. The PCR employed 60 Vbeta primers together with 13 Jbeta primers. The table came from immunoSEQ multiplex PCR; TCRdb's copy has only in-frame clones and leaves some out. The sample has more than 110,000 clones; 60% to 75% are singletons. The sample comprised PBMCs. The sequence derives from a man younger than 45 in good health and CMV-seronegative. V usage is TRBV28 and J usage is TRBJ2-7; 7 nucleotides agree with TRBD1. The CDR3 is CASNDADRVYEQYF. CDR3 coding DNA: TGTGCCAGCAACGACGCCGACAGGGTCTACGAGCAGTACTTC.